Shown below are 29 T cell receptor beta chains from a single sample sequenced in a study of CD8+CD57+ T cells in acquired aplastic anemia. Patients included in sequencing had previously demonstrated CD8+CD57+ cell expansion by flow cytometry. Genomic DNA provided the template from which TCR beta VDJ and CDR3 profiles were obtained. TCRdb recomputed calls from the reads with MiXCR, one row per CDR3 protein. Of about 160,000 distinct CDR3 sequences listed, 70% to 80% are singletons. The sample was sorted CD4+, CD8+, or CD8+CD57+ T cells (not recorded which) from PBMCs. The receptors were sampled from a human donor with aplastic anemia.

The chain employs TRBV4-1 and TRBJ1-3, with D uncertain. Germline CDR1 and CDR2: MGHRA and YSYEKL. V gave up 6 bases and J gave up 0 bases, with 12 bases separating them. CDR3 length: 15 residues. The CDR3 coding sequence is TGCGCCAGCAGTGAGTACGGTAGCTCTGGAAACACCATATATTTT. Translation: CASSEYGSSGNTIYF.

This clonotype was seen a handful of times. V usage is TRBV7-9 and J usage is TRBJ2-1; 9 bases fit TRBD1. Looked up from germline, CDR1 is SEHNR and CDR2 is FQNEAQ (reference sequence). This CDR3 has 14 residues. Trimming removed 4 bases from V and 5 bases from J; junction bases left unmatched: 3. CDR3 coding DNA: TGTGCCAGCAGCTCGGGGACAGGGAACAATGAGCAGTTCTTC. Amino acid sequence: CASSSGTGNNEQFF.

The CDR3 DNA reads as TGTGCCAGCAGTTCCGTAAGCAGGGTCACCTACGAGCAGTACTTC. The encoded protein is CASSSVSRVTYEQYF. This rearrangement joins TRBV6-5 to TRBJ2-7; D perhaps matches TRBD1 (5 bases). CDR3 size: 15 residues. Trimming pared 4 bases from V and 2 bases from J, leaving 15 bases between. Germline loops: CDR1 MNHEY, CDR2 SVGAGI.

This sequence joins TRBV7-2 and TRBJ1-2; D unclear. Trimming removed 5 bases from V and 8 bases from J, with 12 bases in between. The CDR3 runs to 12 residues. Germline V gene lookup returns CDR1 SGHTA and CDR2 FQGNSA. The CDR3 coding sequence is TGTGCCAGCAGCGAAACTCCGTCCGGCTACACCTTC. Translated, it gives CASSETPSGYTF.

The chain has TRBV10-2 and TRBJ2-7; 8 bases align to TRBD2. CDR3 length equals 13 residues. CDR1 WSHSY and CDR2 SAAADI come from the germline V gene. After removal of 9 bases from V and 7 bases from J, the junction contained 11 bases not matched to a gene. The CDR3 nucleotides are TGCGCCAGTTCGAGCGGGGGATACAATGAGCAGTACTTC. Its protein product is CASSSGGYNEQYF.

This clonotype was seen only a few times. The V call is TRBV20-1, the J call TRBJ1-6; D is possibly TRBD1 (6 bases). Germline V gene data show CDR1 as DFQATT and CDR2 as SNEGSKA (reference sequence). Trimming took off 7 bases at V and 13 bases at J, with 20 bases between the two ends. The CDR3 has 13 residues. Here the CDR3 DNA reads TGCAGTGGCCGTTCTTCCGGGGGCTCCCCCCTCCACTTT. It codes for CSGRSSGGSPLHF.

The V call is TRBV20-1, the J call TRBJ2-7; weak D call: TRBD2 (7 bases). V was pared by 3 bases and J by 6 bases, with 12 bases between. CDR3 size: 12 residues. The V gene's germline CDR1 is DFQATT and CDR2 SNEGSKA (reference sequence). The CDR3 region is CSASAGEGEQYF. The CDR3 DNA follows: TGCAGTGCTAGCGCAGGGGAGGGCGAGCAGTACTTC.

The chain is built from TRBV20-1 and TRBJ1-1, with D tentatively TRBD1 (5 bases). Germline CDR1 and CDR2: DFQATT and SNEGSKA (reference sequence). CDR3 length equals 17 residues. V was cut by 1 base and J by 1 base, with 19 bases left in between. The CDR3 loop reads CSARALAGGRKNTEAFF. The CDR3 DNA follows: TGCAGTGCTAGAGCCTTGGCGGGGGGACGGAAGAACACTGAAGCTTTCTTT.

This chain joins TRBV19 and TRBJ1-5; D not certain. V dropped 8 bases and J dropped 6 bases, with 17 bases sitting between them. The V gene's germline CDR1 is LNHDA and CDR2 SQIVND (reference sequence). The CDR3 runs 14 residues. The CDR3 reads CASYSYGVGQPQHF. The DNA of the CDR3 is TGTGCCAGTTATTCGTACGGGGTTGGTCAGCCCCAGCATTTT.

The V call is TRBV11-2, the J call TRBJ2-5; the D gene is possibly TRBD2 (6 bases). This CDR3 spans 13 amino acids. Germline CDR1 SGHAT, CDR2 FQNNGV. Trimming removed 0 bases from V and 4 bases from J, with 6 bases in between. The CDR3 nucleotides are TGTGCCAGCAGCTTAGAAGCGGGAGAGACCCAGTACTTC. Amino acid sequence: CASSLEAGETQYF.

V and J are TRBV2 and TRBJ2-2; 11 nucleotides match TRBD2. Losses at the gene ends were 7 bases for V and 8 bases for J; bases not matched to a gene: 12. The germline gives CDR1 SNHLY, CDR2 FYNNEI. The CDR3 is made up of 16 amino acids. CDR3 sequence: CASKQLAGVVTGELFF. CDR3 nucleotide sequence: TGTGCCAGCAAACAACTAGCGGGAGTGGTGACGGGGGAGCTGTTTTTT.

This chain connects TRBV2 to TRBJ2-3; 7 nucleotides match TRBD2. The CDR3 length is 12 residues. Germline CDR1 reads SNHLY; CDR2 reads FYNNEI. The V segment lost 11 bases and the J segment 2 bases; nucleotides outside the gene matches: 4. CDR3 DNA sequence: TGTGCCCCCCGGGGGGTCACAGATACGCAGTATTTT. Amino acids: CAPRGVTDTQYF.

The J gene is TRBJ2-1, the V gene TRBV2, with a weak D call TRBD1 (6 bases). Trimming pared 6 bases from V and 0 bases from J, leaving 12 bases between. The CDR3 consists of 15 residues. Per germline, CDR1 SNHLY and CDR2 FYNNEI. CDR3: CASRADRSSYNEQFF. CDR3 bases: TGTGCCAGCAGAGCTGACAGGAGCTCCTACAATGAGCAGTTCTTC.

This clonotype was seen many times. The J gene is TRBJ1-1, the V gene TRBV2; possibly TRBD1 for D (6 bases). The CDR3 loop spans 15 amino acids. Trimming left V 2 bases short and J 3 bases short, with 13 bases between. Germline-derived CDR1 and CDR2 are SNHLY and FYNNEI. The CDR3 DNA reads TGTGCCAGCAGTGAACGGACAGCTATTTACACTGAAGCTTTCTTT. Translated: CASSERTAIYTEAFF.

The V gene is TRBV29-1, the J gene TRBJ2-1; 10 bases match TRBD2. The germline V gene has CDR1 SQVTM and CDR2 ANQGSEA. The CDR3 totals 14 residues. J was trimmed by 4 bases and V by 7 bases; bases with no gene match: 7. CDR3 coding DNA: TGCAGCGCCCTAGCGGGAGAGGGGTACAATGAGCAGTTCTTC. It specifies CSALAGEGYNEQFF.

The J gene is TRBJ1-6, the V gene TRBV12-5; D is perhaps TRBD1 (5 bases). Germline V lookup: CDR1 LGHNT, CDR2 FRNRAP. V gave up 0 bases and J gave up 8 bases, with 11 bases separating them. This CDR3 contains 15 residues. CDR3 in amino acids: CASGLVMGVDSPLHF. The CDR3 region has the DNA TGTGCTAGTGGTTTGGTTATGGGGGTTGATTCACCCCTCCACTTT. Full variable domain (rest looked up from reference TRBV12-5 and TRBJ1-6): DARVTQTPRHKVTEMGQEVTMRCQPILGHNTVFWYRQTMMQGLELLAYFRNRAPLDDSGMPKDRFSAEMPDATLATLKIQPSEPRDSAVYFCASGLVMGVDSPLHFGNGTRLTVT.

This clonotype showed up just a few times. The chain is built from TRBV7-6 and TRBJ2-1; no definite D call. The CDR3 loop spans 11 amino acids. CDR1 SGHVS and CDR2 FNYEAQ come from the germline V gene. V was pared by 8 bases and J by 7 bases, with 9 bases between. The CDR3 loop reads CASPSRNEQFF. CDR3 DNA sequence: TGTGCCAGCCCCTCGCGGAATGAGCAGTTCTTC.

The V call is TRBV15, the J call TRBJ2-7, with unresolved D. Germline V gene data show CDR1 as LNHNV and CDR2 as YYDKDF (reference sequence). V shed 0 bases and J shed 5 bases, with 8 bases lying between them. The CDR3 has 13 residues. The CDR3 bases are TGTGCCACCAGCAGAGATTTAGCACACGAGCAGTACTTC. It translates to CATSRDLAHEQYF.

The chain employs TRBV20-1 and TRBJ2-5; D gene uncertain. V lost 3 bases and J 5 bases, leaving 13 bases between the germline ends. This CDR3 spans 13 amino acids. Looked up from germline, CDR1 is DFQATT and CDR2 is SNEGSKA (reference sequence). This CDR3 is CSASPLRMETQYF. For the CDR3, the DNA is TGCAGTGCTAGCCCCTTGCGTATGGAGACCCAGTACTTC.

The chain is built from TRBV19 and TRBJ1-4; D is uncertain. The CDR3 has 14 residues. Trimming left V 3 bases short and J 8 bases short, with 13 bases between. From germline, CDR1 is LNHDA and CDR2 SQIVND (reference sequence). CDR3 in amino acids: CASSMGTAPEKLFF. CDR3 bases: TGTGCCAGTAGTATGGGAACAGCCCCCGAAAAACTGTTTTTT.

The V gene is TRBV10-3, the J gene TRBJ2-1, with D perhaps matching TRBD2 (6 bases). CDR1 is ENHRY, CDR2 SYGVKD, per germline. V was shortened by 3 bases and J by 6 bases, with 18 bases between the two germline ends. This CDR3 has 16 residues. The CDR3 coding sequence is TGTGCCATCAGTGATTCGGCCAGGGAGGTCAGCAATGAGCAGTTCTTC. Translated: CAISDSAREVSNEQFF.

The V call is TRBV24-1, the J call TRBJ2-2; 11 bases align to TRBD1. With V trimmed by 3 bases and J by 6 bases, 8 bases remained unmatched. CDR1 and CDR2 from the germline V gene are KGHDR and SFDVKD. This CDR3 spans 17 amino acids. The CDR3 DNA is TGTGCCACCAGTGATCCTGGACAGGGGGCCATTGCCGGGGAGCTGTTTTTT. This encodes CATSDPGQGAIAGELFF.

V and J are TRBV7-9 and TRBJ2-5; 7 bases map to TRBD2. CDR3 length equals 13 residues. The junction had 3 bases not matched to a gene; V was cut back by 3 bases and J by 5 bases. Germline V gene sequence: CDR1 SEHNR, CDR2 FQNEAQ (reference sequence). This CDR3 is CASSLEGGETQYF. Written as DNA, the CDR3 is TGTGCCAGCAGCTTGGAGGGAGGGGAGACCCAGTACTTC.

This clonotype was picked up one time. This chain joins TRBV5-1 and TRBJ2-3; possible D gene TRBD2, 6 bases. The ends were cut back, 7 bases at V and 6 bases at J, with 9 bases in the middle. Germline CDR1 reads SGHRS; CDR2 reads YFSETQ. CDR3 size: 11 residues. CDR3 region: CASGLADTQYF. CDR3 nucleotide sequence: TGCGCCAGCGGGCTAGCGGATACGCAGTATTTT. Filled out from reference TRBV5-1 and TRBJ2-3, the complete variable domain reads KAGVTQTPRYLIKTRGQQVTLSCSPISGHRSVSWYQQTPGQGLQFLFEYFSETQRNKGNFPGRFSGRQFSNSRSEMNVSTLELGDSALYLCASGLADTQYFGPGTRLTVL.

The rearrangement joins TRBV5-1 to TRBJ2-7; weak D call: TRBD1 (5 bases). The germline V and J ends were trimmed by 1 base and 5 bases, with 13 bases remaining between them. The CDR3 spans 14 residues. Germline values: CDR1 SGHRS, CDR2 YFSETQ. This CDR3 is CASSLRQNPHEQYF. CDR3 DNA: TGCGCCAGCAGCTTGCGACAGAATCCCCACGAGCAGTACTTC.

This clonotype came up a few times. The CDR3 is CATSREGGGYEQYF. The CDR3 DNA reads as TGTGCCACCAGCAGAGAGGGGGGAGGGTACGAGCAGTACTTC. This chain links TRBV15 with TRBJ2-7; 7 bases are shared with TRBD2. After removal of 0 bases from V and 4 bases from J, the junction contained 3 bases not matched to a gene. Germline assignment: CDR1 LNHNV and CDR2 YYDKDF (reference sequence). The CDR3 totals 14 residues.

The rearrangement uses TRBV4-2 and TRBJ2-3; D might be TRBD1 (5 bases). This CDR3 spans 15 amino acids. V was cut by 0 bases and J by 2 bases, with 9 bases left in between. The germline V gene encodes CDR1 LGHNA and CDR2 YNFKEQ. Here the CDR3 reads CASSQDQGFTDTQYF. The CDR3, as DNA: TGTGCCAGCAGCCAAGACCAGGGATTCACAGATACGCAGTATTTT.

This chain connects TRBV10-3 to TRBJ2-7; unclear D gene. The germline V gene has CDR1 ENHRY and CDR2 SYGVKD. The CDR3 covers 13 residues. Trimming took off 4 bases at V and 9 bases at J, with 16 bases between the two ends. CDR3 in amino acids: CAISGSTAEVQYF. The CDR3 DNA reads TGTGCCATCAGTGGAAGCACAGCTGAAGTGCAGTACTTC.

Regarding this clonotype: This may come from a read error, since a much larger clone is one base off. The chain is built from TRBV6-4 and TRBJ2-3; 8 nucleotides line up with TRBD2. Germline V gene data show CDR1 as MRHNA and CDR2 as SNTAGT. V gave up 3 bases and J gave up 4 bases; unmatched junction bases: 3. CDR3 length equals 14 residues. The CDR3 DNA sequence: TGTGCCAGCAGTGAGTCGGGGGGGTCAGATACGCAGTATTTT. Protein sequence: CASSESGGSDTQYF.